This T cell receptor (beta chain) was captured by sequencing in a study of response to subunit inactivated influenza vaccine. Findings and limits, study-wide: Authors suggested few new T cells are recruited by each seasonal influenza vaccination.

TCRdb recomputed calls from the RT-PCR reads with MiXCR, one row per CDR3 protein. Altogether fewer than 550,000 distinct CDR3 sequences are present, 25% being singletons, with the ten largest covering under 2.5%. The CDR3 is made up of 17 amino acids. CDR1 is DFQATT, CDR2 SNEGSKA, per germline (reference sequence). This clonotype was detected once. No antigen is known for it. One end of the junction is discordant with germline, which a read error may explain. This rearrangement joins TRBV20-1 to TRBJ2-2; 8 nucleotides match TRBD1. The material sequenced was CD4+ T cells sorted from PBMCs, taken around 5 days after vaccination. This clonotype was obtained from a man aged 45 to 65 who received an inactivated influenza vaccine. CDR3: CCARDLKGTGNTGELFF. The CDR3 DNA reads TGCTGTGCTAGAGATCTAAAGGGGACAGGCAACACCGGGGAGCTGTTTTTT.